This entry is about one T cell receptor (beta chain). The clone's antigen remains unknown. Base qualities were left out, and no much larger clone turns up one base away. The CDR3 starts with the cysteine, ends with the phenylalanine, and has 15 residues. Only the CDR3 portion is preserved as DNA: 45 bases, with reading frame beginning at the first base. CDR1 and CDR2 were assigned from the germline V gene (reference sequence) as DFQATT and SNEGSKA. The trim is 3 bases for V and 1 base for J, with a gap of 15 bases between the germline ends. This entry comes from a study of vaccination effects on CD4 cells after COVID-19 (dated 2022 in TCRdb). As for the study more broadly: Two doses of either the BNT162b2 or the mRNA-1273 mRNA SARS-CoV-2 vaccine were administered to participants. SARS-CoV-2 spike-specific CD4+ TCR repertoires from before and after mRNA vaccination were compared in COVID-19 convalescent patients and in infection-naive vaccine recipients. Altogether, around 9 COVID-19 convalescent patients and 4 SARS-CoV-2-naive healthy vaccine recipients made up the full study. Cultures from other donors in the study were sequenced with the Oncomine TCR Beta short-read assay on an Illumina iSeq 100.

The investigation overall reported the following: In healthy vaccine recipients, vaccine-induced clones were almost all SARS-CoV-2 mono-reactive, with only 1 of 255 cross-reactive with common cold coronaviruses. Marked clonal contraction was observed in both infection-induced and vaccine-induced clones at late post-vaccination timepoints, consistent with waning T cell responses. Only a small number of convalescent patients were included, and no early post-infection timepoints were available, which limited the study.

Libraries were built with the immunoSEQ multiplex PCR assay. DNA from the cultured and isolated CD4+ T cells underwent TCR beta CDR3 sequencing. On the study's bioinformatics: Non-productive TCR sequences were removed, reads were trimmed to the CDR3 region, and CDR3s of at least 7 amino acids were retained. Antigen-specific clonotypes were identified with the MANAFEST web app by comparing expansion in peptide wells against reference cultures. For clones to be considered positive, expansion at FDR<0.05 versus reference and all other wells, an odds ratio above 5, and a frequency above 0.1% in two replicate wells were required. A clonotype was defined as cross-reactive if the clonotype was significantly expanded both in SARS-CoV-2 spike wells and in at least one common cold coronavirus spike condition. CDR3 similarity was assessed by Levenshtein distance with the stringdist R package, and unrooted trees were built with ape in R 3.6.1. TCRdb mirrors the immuneACCESS table, restricted to in-frame sequences. Some clones are absent from its copies; in checked studies, under half trace to an unresolved V gene, and the reason for the others is unknown. The DNA gave D and trimming, while V, J and clone size come from that table. Across this sample there are about 40,000 clones, with about 70% seen only once. The top ten constitute 14% to 15% of the sample.

In the ViraFEST assay, PBMC were stimulated with viral peptide pools, and antigen-specific CD4+ T cell clonotypes were then identified by expansion using TCR sequencing. After approximately 11 days of culture, CD4+ T cells were isolated with the EasySep CD4+ T cell isolation kit. Healthy vaccine recipients had no prior SARS-CoV-2 infection, confirmed by negative nucleocapsid antibodies before and after vaccination. Each well held under 2.5 million PBMC cultured in IMDM containing around 5.1% human AB serum, 8 to 10 IU/ml IL-2 and gentamicin, along with roughly 10 ug/ml peptides. Half of the culture medium was replaced with fresh IL-2-containing medium on days 3 and 7. Unless otherwise noted, each peptide stimulation condition was cultured in triplicate wells. PBMC were separated from whole blood using Ficoll-Paque Plus gradient centrifugation and were then either cryopreserved at -140C or used fresh. The overlapping peptide pools covered the spike proteins of SARS-CoV-2 and of the common cold coronaviruses HCoV-NL63, HCoV-OC43 and HCoV-229E. The QIAamp micro DNA kit was used to extract genomic DNA from the cultured CD4+ T cells.

The clonotype was recovered from a human donor who received a COVID-19 vaccine. This sequence uses TRBV20-1 and TRBJ1-1, with no confidently assigned D gene. The specimen was CD4+ T cells from PBMCs cultured with HCoV-OC43 spike peptides, collected before COVID-19 vaccination. The cell subset or site label of this sample denotes: HCoV-OC43 spike overlapping peptide pool stimulation. The base sequence is TGCAGTGCTAGTGTCTTTGGGCAGCCGAACACTGAAGCTTTCTTT. The encoded protein is CSASVFGQPNTEAFF.